Shown below are 3 T cell receptor beta chains from a single sample sequenced in a study of PD-1 blockade in classical Hodgkin lymphoma. Following autologous stem cell transplantation, relapse occurred in every patient, and exposure to brentuximab vedotin varied. Profiled with immunoSEQ multiplex PCR; TCRdb holds only in-frame clones, not every one. Of approximately 70,000 clones listed, roughly 91% are singletons. The sequencing used peripheral blood mononuclear cells (PBMCs), collected at baseline. These receptors originate from a human donor with classical Hodgkin lymphoma.

V usage is TRBV19 and J usage is TRBJ2-3; perhaps TRBD1 as D (6 bases). The CDR3 length is 15 residues. V lost 7 bases, J lost 4 bases, and 18 bases lay in between. Germline V gives CDR1 LNHDA, CDR2 SQIVND (reference sequence). The CDR3 DNA is TGTGCCAGTACGTCACCCGGGACAAACGCAGATACGCAGTATTTT. Its protein product is CASTSPGTNADTQYF.

This clone was observed a handful of times. The chain links TRBV4-2 to TRBJ2-7, with D tentatively TRBD2 (7 bases). There are 15 residues in the CDR3. Per the germline V gene, CDR1 is LGHNA and CDR2 is YNFKEQ. V lost 0 bases and J lost 7, with 16 bases in between. In DNA, the CDR3 is TGTGCCAGCAGCCAAGATGAGGGGGGAGGGTTGGAGCAGTACTTC. This encodes CASSQDEGGGLEQYF.

This clone was observed a few times. The rearrangement joins TRBV7-3 to TRBJ2-2, with 7 bases lining up with TRBD1. From germline, CDR1 is SGHTA and CDR2 FQGTGA. This CDR3 contains 13 residues. The junction had 1 base not matched to a gene; V was cut back by 5 bases and J by 4 bases. The CDR3 nucleotides are TGTGCCAGCAGCCCAGGGGGCACCGGGGAGCTGTTTTTT. This codes for CASSPGGTGELFF.